One T cell receptor beta chain is described in this entry. Its antigen remains unknown. The data stem from a study of shared clonotypes between healthy human individuals. Whole-study results and caveats: Sharing across four donors was seen in 4% to 5% of naive CD4 clonotypes.

The CDR3 runs 13 residues. Germline CDR1 and CDR2: MGHDK and SYGVNS. V was cut by 5 bases and J by 1 base, with 5 bases left in between. It was across several immunoSEQ plates that each subset's genomic DNA was evenly split. This table comes from immunoSEQ multiplex PCR, and its TCRdb copy is limited to in-frame clones, with some not included. The sample consists of 2 million to 2.5 million clones, more than 80% of them appearing once. Donors comprised only Caucasian adults living in Nashville, Tennessee. The V and J genes are TRBV25-1 and TRBJ2-2; D is unclear. Specimen: naive CD4+ T cells from PBMCs. Noted subset: CD45RA+ positively selected. The receptor comes from a man between 18 and 29 years old in good health. Some clones in this sample may be carry-over from other donors' samples. CDR3 nucleotide sequence: TGTGCCAGCAGTTACAGGAACACCGGGGAGCTGTTTTTT. It translates to CASSYRNTGELFF.